Below are 3 T cell receptor beta chains sequenced from a single sample in a study of T cells in Graves' hyperthyroidism and ophthalmopathy. RNA transcripts gave rise to amplified TCR beta CDR3 regions. The TCR CDR3 was amplified in a first-round RT-PCR using the HTBI primer set. From the multiplex PCR reads, TCRdb called clonotypes with MiXCR, one entry per CDR3 protein. The sample contains approximately 430,000 distinct CDR3 sequences, roughly 14% of which appear only once. Sequenced input: blood. These receptors originate from a man aged 18-30 years with Graves' ophthalmopathy.

This clonotype was picked up many times. The chain recombines TRBV20-1 with TRBJ1-1, with D unclear. The CDR3 loop spans 14 amino acids. The ends were cut back, 1 base at V and 0 bases at J, with 9 bases in the middle. Germline lookup yields CDR1 DFQATT and CDR2 SNEGSKA (reference sequence). The CDR3 DNA sequence: TGCAGTGCTAGAGTGGGGAACCTGAACACTGAAGCTTTCTTT. It translates to CSARVGNLNTEAFF.

There are many counts of this clonotype. The gene calls are TRBV20-1 and TRBJ2-1; 11 positions match TRBD2. V shed 0 bases and J 12 bases; nucleotides not matched to a gene: 13. Germline V gene lookup returns CDR1 DFQATT and CDR2 SNEGSKA (reference sequence). The CDR3 is 16 amino acids. As DNA, the CDR3 is TGCAGTGCTAGAGAACTTTCATATAGCGGGGGGGCACCGCAGTTCTTC. Translation gives CSARELSYSGGAPQFF.

The chain uses TRBV30 and TRBJ1-6; D remains unclear. CDR1 is GTSNPN and CDR2 is SVGIG in the germline V gene (reference sequence). V lost 2 bases and J lost 8, with 22 bases in between. The CDR3 runs to 17 residues. The CDR3 sequence: CAWSTPVRRSWDSPLHF. CDR3 sequence (DNA): TGTGCCTGGAGTACCCCAGTTAGGCGCAGTTGGGATTCACCCCTCCACTTT.